A selection of T cell receptor beta chains follows, all from one sample in a study of Tregs in tolerant kidney transplant recipients. Produced via immunoSEQ multiplex PCR; TCRdb's table is partial and in-frame only. This table has more than 70,000 clones, about 91% appearing once. The source material was CD4+ T cells from blood (PBMCs), sampled 24 months after the transplant. The receptors derive from a human patient who received a combined kidney and bone marrow transplant. The T cells may come from the graft donor. Both conserved end residues are trimmed from each CDR3. D genes are given only for firm matches.

v_gene	len	j_gene	d_gene	CDR3aa
TRBV11-2	16	TRBJ2-1	.	ASRVKSPVGALYNEQF
TRBV5-8	11	TRBJ1-5	.	ASGERAHQPQH
TRBV18	12	TRBJ1-4	.	ASSSATGNEKLF
TRBV7-9	12	TRBJ1-4	.	ASSLRGQGEKLF
TRBV7-2	14	TRBJ1-4	.	ASSLVFWETNEKLF
TRBV10-3	12	TRBJ2-7	TRBD1	AISAERTGFEQY
TRBV28	12	TRBJ2-5	TRBD1	ASSSGTERETQY
TRBV6-1	14	TRBJ1-6	TRBD1	ASSEDRGSDNSPLH
TRBV19	15	TRBJ2-6	.	ASSIGGYFSGANVLT
TRBV18	12	TRBJ2-5	.	ASSPPSNQETQY
TRBV6-1	17	TRBJ2-2	TRBD2	ASSVEREGPVGYTGELF
TRBV7-9	12	TRBJ2-7	.	ASSLGQASYEQY
TRBV7-3	20	TRBJ2-3	TRBD2	ASSRVRPRGVSSGSLTDTQY
TRBV5-1	15	TRBJ2-3	TRBD2	ASSLAEGAGEADTQY
TRBV9	15	TRBJ2-7	TRBD1	ASSPRKTGTGFYEQY
TRBV5-4	15	TRBJ1-4	.	ASSRRAGSPTNEKLF
TRBV19	10	TRBJ2-2	.	ASSTFPGELF
TRBV4-1	11	TRBJ2-1	.	ASSQETESEQF
TRBV7-2	12	TRBJ1-1	TRBD1	ASSPRQGGTEAF
TRBV19	13	TRBJ1-3	.	ASSIPTGGANTIY
TRBV6-6	13	TRBJ2-7	.	ASSTGQSVSYEQY
TRBV18	12	TRBJ2-7	.	ASSPSGIGYEQY
TRBV9	13	TRBJ1-4	TRBD1	ASSDRGTPREKLF
TRBV27	12	TRBJ2-5	.	ASSLTRAQETQY
TRBV9	13	TRBJ2-5	.	ASSVAWQRGETQY
TRBV7-9	12	TRBJ1-6	TRBD1	ASSSGTGLSPLH
TRBV28	13	TRBJ1-3	.	ASSFGGTSGNTIY
TRBV11-1	14	TRBJ2-2	.	ASSLWPGEVSGELF